Detailed here is one T cell receptor (beta chain). The identical CDR3 is also encoded by other nucleotide sequences in the sample. V was shortened by 0 bases and J by 5 bases, with 7 bases between the two germline ends. The CDR3 sequence is 13 residues long. CDR1 and CDR2 (germline): MNHEY, SVGAGI. These data belong to a study of shared clonotypes between healthy human individuals. It was CD45RO-negative cells, positively selected for CCR7, that made up naive CD8 cells, with terminally differentiated effector memory CD45RA+ cells excluded. TCRdb's table, derived via immunoSEQ multiplex PCR, lists solely in-frame clones and lacks some. This repertoire shows millions of clones, 93% found once; its top ten account for under 2%.

The receptor comes from a man younger than 35 in good health. Some clones in this sample may be carry-over from other donors' samples. The sample comprised naive CD8+ T cells from PBMCs. The gene calls are TRBV6-5 and TRBJ1-1; D gene unclear. The CDR3 protein is CASSYSVGTEAFF. The CDR3 region has the DNA TGTGCCAGCAGTTACTCGGTGGGGACTGAAGCTTTCTTT.